The TCR beta chain under discussion was sequenced for a study of blood T cell repertoires in COVID-19. Between the trimmed V and J ends, which lost 4 bases and 0 bases, there was a span of 15 bases. The CDR3 runs 16 residues. Germline values: CDR1 MNHEY, CDR2 SMNVEV (reference sequence). Method: immunoSEQ multiplex PCR; TCRdb's copy keeps in-frame clones and lacks some. The sample lists under 500,000 clones; roughly 85% were seen once. The chain combines TRBV27 with TRBJ1-1, with D hard to call. Sequenced material: PBMCs or T cells enriched from blood (not recorded which). This receptor was obtained from a woman aged 18-30 years with acute COVID-19. The CDR3 protein is CASSYRLEYLNTEAFF. CDR3 coding DNA: TGTGCCAGCAGTTACCGGTTAGAATATTTGAACACTGAAGCTTTCTTT.